Shown below are 8 T cell receptor beta chains from a single sample sequenced in a study of T cell repertoires in ileal Crohn's disease. Generated by immunoSEQ multiplex PCR, the TCRdb table keeps only in-frame clones and is missing some. The table records about 16,000 clones, approximately 94% of them present only once. The material sequenced was ileal tissue. These receptors were obtained from an adult with Crohn's disease.

The chain combines TRBV4-2 with TRBJ2-2; 11 nucleotides agree with TRBD2. With 3 bases clipped from V and 4 bases from J, the junction kept 7 bases outside the gene matches. CDR1 and CDR2 from the germline V gene are LGHNA and YNFKEQ. The CDR3 runs 17 residues. CDR3 nucleotides: TGTGCCAGCAGCCAGGACTTAGCGGGGGGGGCCACCGGGGAGCTGTTTTTT. Residues: CASSQDLAGGATGELFF.

The chain employs TRBV7-9 and TRBJ1-4; D may be TRBD1 (5 bases). The germline V gene encodes CDR1 SEHNR and CDR2 FQNEAQ (reference sequence). Trimming took 5 bases from V and 12 from J, leaving 13 bases between them. CDR3 length: 12 amino acids. CDR3 bases: TGTGCCAGCAGCCCGGGGGGGATGGAACTGTTTTTT. Its protein is CASSPGGMELFF.

This clone has just a few counts. This chain joins TRBV18 and TRBJ1-6; unclear D gene. V was cut by 2 bases and J by 10 bases, with 9 bases left in between. The CDR3 runs to 13 residues. The V gene's germline CDR1 is KGHSH and CDR2 LQKENI. Here the CDR3 DNA reads TGTGCCAGCTCACCAGGGCCAGAGTCACCCCTCCACTTT. It encodes CASSPGPESPLHF.

The rearrangement uses TRBV7-2 and TRBJ1-2; TRBD1 matches 9 bases. The J segment lost 0 bases and the V segment lost 5 bases, leaving 4 bases of the junction unmatched. The CDR3 totals 15 residues. Germline V gene lookup returns CDR1 SGHTA and CDR2 FQGNSA. This chain's CDR3 is CASSPRTGANYGYTF. The CDR3, as DNA: TGTGCCAGCAGCCCAAGGACAGGGGCTAACTATGGCTACACCTTC.

The V call is TRBV5-4, the J call TRBJ1-3; 9 nucleotides match TRBD1. The CDR3 is 16 amino acids. In germline, CDR1 is SGHNT, CDR2 YYREEE (reference sequence). V dropped 0 bases and J dropped 2; count of bases not matched to a gene: 3. CDR3 region: CASSLAGTGTGNTIYF. DNA for the CDR3: TGTGCCAGCAGCTTGGCCGGGACAGGGACTGGAAACACCATATATTTT.

V is TRBV7-2 and J is TRBJ2-7; TRBD2 matches 8 bases. Germline assignment: CDR1 SGHTA and CDR2 FQGNSA. Losses at the gene ends were 3 bases for V and 6 bases for J; bases not matched to a gene: 7. The CDR3 spans 14 residues. The CDR3 DNA reads TGTGCCAGCAGCTTGGGACTAGAGCTTTCCGAGCAGTACTTC. Translating it yields CASSLGLELSEQYF.

The V gene is TRBV6-5, the J gene TRBJ1-2; D unclear. Germline V gene sequence: CDR1 MNHEY, CDR2 SVGAGI. V was trimmed by 8 bases and J by 4 bases, leaving 17 bases between them. The CDR3 runs 14 residues. The DNA for the CDR3 is TGTGCCAGCTCAATCTCGGGTCGTAGCTATGGCTACACCTTC. It translates to CASSISGRSYGYTF.

The chain couples TRBV12-5 to TRBJ1-5, with 8 bases that match TRBD1. V was clipped by 1 base and J by 7 bases; unmatched bases: 6. Germline values: CDR1 LGHNT, CDR2 FRNRAP. The CDR3 is 15 amino acids. CDR3 sequence (DNA): TGTGCTAGTGGTTTGGGGGACAGGATAACCCAGCCCCAGCATTTT. Protein product: CASGLGDRITQPQHF.